This T cell receptor (beta chain) came from a study of a mutant IDH1 vaccine in newly diagnosed glioma. Study as a whole: The initiation of vaccination occurred 4-6 weeks after radiotherapy alone, or with temozolomide cycles. Beforehand, treatment had been radiotherapy, temozolomide, or both; the majority received both.

As concerns this clone: Its cognate antigen is unknown.

Libraries were prepared by immunoSEQ multiplex PCR; TCRdb keeps only in-frame clonotypes and omits some of them. This table has around 33,000 clones, around nine tenths appearing once. V was clipped by 1 base and J by 3 bases, with 4 bases between them. The CDR3 totals 12 residues. Germline-derived CDR1 and CDR2 are MGHRA and YSYEKL. This sample's time point: week 47, end of study. Each dose of the vaccine consisted of 300 ug of mutant IDH1 20-mer peptide, with topical imiquimod. The rearrangement joins TRBV4-1 to TRBJ2-7; D call uncertain. The sample was PBMCs, taken from a glioma patient whose treatment included an IDH1 peptide vaccine. The clonotype was recovered from a woman in her twenties or thirties with glioma. The CDR3 nucleotides read TGCGCCAGCAGCCAAGGGGGCTACGAGCAGTACTTC. Protein: CASSQGGYEQYF.